This T cell receptor (beta chain) was profiled in a study of regulatory dendritic cells for organ transplantation (dated by TCRdb to 2017 to 2019). Turning to the overall study: The TCRbeta repertoires of sorted naive and memory CD4+ and CD8+ T cells were sequenced before and after allostimulation with regulatory or mature dendritic cells. The paper as a whole reports these results and caveats: Allostimulation expanded memory CD8+ clones in both subjects, but regulatory dendritic cells appeared to induce more limited expansion than mature dendritic cells. The authors pointed out considerable heterogeneity between individuals in the alloreactive memory CD8+ T cell pool, and only a couple of subjects were sequenced. Of the resting subsets, memory CD8+ T cells had the largest number of alloreactive TCR clonotypes. The repertoires of naive CD4+ and CD8+ T cells were highly diverse, while memory cell repertoires were less diverse, with memory CD8+ cells being the most oligoclonal.

Notes on this clone: Its recognized antigen is unknown. The record has no base qualities; no much larger clone is one base away.

TCRbeta CDR3 regions were amplified by multiplexed two-step PCR using Vbeta-specific forward primers and Jbeta-specific reverse primers. TCRbeta libraries were sequenced on an Illumina instrument through the immunoSEQ service. The study's processing was this. IMGT annotation was used to assign V, D and J genes, and synthetic CDR3 analogues were used to correct counts for multiplex PCR bias. Repertoire clonality was computed in the immunoSEQ Analyzer as one minus normalized Shannon entropy. Clonal expansion was defined by Fisher's exact test with Benjamini-Hochberg false discovery rate control, using two-tailed P<0.01. TCRdb took over this immuneACCESS table, retaining in-frame rearrangements with V and J assigned. Such tables are incomplete; in checked studies, under half of the missing clones stem from an unresolved V gene, and the remainder is unexplained. The D gene and trimming were derived from the DNA, and the V and J assignments and clone size from that table. The sample yields 30,000 to 40,000 clones; 85% to 95% were counted once. Together, the top ten hold about 0.11% of the sample.

The junction shows trimming of 3 bases on V and 7 bases on J, plus 9 bases between the germline ends. From a lookup of the germline V gene, CDR1 and CDR2 are MDHEN and SYDVKM. The CDR3 has 13 amino acids, counting the end cysteine and phenylalanine. Only the CDR3 portion is preserved as DNA: 39 bases, with reading frame beginning at the first base. Naive T cells were sorted as CD45RA+ and memory T cells as CD45RO+ CD4+ or CD8+ cells by FACS. T cells for TCR sequencing came from a couple of healthy control subjects. Sorted T cell subsets that were not stimulated were used as baseline controls for the mixed lymphocyte reactions. The Qiagen DNeasy Blood & Tissue Kit was used for extraction of genomic DNA.

The sequence links TRBV28 to TRBJ2-2, with the D gene call left open. Sequencing input: naive CD8+ T cells from blood. Taken with the paper, the label for cell subset or site translates to: CD45RA+ naive T cells. The sequence was collected from a human donor in good health. The DNA sequence follows: TGTGCCAGCAGTTTCCCGGGTATCGGGGAGCTGTTTTTT. Its translation is CASSFPGIGELFF. The entire variable domain, with the stretches around the CDR3 drawn from the reference TRBV28 and TRBJ2-2 proteins, is DVKVTQSSRYLVKRTGEKVFLECVQDMDHENMFWYRQDPGLGLRLIYFSYDVKMKEKGDIPEGYSVSREKKERFSLILESASTNQTSMYLCASSFPGIGELFFGEGSRLTVL.